A selection of T cell receptor beta chains follows, all from one sample in a study of T cell repertoires in cytomegalovirus infection. TCRdb reprocessed the reads with MiXCR, giving one entry per CDR3 protein. The table lists fewer than 400,000 distinct CDR3 sequences, less than 20% of them singletons, with roughly 9% in the top ten. The sample comprised PBMCs. The receptors come from a human donor in good health (CMV status not recorded). Some clones in this sample may be carry-over from other donors' samples. CDR3s include the opening cysteine and the closing phenylalanine or tryptophan. D genes are given only for firm matches. Clone size is not always given. Where it is, it says once, few, many or a class for expanded clones.

j_gene: TRBJ1-5
abundance: few
d_gene: .
v_gene: TRBV20-1
CDR3nt: TGCAGTGCTCTTGACAGAGGCAATCAGCCCCAGCATTTT
CDR3aa: CSALDRGNQPQHF

j_gene: TRBJ1-1
abundance: many
d_gene: .
v_gene: TRBV7-2
CDR3nt: TGTGCCAGCAGCAAAGCTACCAGGCCGGACGGTTTGAACACTGAAGCTTTCTTT
CDR3aa: CASSKATRPDGLNTEAFF

j_gene: TRBJ2-3
abundance: .
d_gene: TRBD2
v_gene: TRBV7-8
CDR3nt: TGTGCCAGCAGCTTACCCACTAGCGGGATGACAGATACGCAGTATTTT
CDR3aa: CASSLPTSGMTDTQYF

j_gene: TRBJ2-7
abundance: many
d_gene: .
v_gene: TRBV7-7
CDR3nt: TGTGCCAGCAGCTTAAATGAGAACTACGAGCAGTACTTC
CDR3aa: CASSLNENYEQYF

j_gene: TRBJ2-5
abundance: .
d_gene: TRBD2
v_gene: TRBV7-2
CDR3nt: TGTGCCAGCAGCCCCCTCGGGACTAGCGGTAGAGAGCACTTC
CDR3aa: CASSPLGTSGREHF

j_gene: TRBJ1-1
abundance: .
d_gene: .
v_gene: TRBV6-6
CDR3nt: TGTGCCACTACACCGGGACTTCAGAACACTGAAGCTTTCTTT
CDR3aa: CATTPGLQNTEAFF

j_gene: TRBJ2-3
abundance: many
d_gene: TRBD2
v_gene: TRBV7-2
CDR3nt: TGTGCCAGCAGCTTAATGCTAGCGGGAGGGAGCACAGATACGCAGTATTTT
CDR3aa: CASSLMLAGGSTDTQYF

j_gene: TRBJ2-3
abundance: few
d_gene: TRBD2
v_gene: TRBV5-4
CDR3nt: TGTGCCAGCAGCCTCCGACTAGCGGCTTCAGATACGCAGTATTTT
CDR3aa: CASSLRLAASDTQYF

j_gene: TRBJ2-5
abundance: .
d_gene: .
v_gene: TRBV14
CDR3nt: TGTGCCAGCAGCCAAGATTTCCTGGAAGAGACCCAGTACTTC
CDR3aa: CASSQDFLEETQYF

j_gene: TRBJ1-6
abundance: few
d_gene: .
v_gene: TRBV3-1
CDR3nt: TGTGCCAGCAGCCCCGGACCCCATAATTCACCCCTCCACTTT
CDR3aa: CASSPGPHNSPLHF

j_gene: TRBJ2-3
abundance: few
d_gene: TRBD2
v_gene: TRBV6-5
CDR3nt: TGTGCCAGCAGTTCCGGGACTAGCGGGGGCCGGGGAGCGCAGTATTTT
CDR3aa: CASSSGTSGGRGAQYF